This is a list of T cell receptor beta chains from one sample in a study of response to subunit inactivated influenza vaccine. TCRdb processed the RT-PCR reads anew with MiXCR; each CDR3 protein has one entry. The sample holds around 760,000 distinct CDR3 sequences, approximately 14% seen once. Material: PBMCs from blood, obtained roughly 15 days before vaccination. These receptors originate from a man aged 45-65 years who received an inactivated influenza vaccine. Both conserved end residues are part of each CDR3. Fields, in order: CDR3 DNA, CDR3 protein, V gene, J gene, D gene, clone size. The D gene is left open where the match is weak. Clone size is stated in some rows and not others, as once, few, many or a class when expanded.

CDR3 DNA: TGCGCCAGCAGCTTGGCGGCCTACTCTTCCTACGAGCAGTACTTC; CDR3 protein: CASSLAAYSSYEQYF; V gene: TRBV5-1; J gene: TRBJ2-7; D gene: -; clone size: -
CDR3 DNA: TGTGCCACCAGCAGAGATCAGGCCACCTGGGGCGAGCAGTACTTC; CDR3 protein: CATSRDQATWGEQYF; V gene: TRBV15; J gene: TRBJ2-7; D gene: -; clone size: few
CDR3 DNA: TGTGCCAGCAGTCCCGCTAGCGAGCCCTACAATGAGCAGTTCTTC; CDR3 protein: CASSPASEPYNEQFF; V gene: TRBV27; J gene: TRBJ2-1; D gene: -; clone size: few
CDR3 DNA: TGCAGTGCCCTACCACAAGAGACCCAGTACTTC; CDR3 protein: CSALPQETQYF; V gene: TRBV20-1; J gene: TRBJ2-5; D gene: -; clone size: few
CDR3 DNA: TGTGCCAGCAGCTCCTGGAGGGACAGGGGGGCCCCGAGATCCTACGAGCAGTACTTC; CDR3 protein: CASSSWRDRGAPRSYEQYF; V gene: TRBV7-8; J gene: TRBJ2-7; D gene: TRBD1; clone size: many
CDR3 DNA: TGTGCCAGCAGTTATCGGGTCGGCACTGAAGCTTTCTTT; CDR3 protein: CASSYRVGTEAFF; V gene: TRBV6-2/TRBV6-3; J gene: TRBJ1-1; D gene: -; clone size: many
CDR3 DNA: TGTGCCAGCAGTAACCGACTAGATGGGACCCAGTACTTC; CDR3 protein: CASSNRLDGTQYF; V gene: TRBV12-3/TRBV12-4; J gene: TRBJ2-5; D gene: -; clone size: few
CDR3 DNA: TGCAGTGCTACGCAAAAGGGGGCTACGCAGTATTTT; CDR3 protein: CSATQKGATQYF; V gene: TRBV20-1; J gene: TRBJ2-3; D gene: TRBD1; clone size: -
CDR3 DNA: TGCTGTGCTAGAGATTTCAGGACAGGACAAACCGGGGAGCTGTTTTTT; CDR3 protein: CCARDFRTGQTGELFF; V gene: TRBV20-1; J gene: TRBJ2-2; D gene: TRBD1; clone size: -
CDR3 DNA: TGCAGCCCGATGACGGGATTTCTGAATGAGCAGTTCTTC; CDR3 protein: CSPMTGFLNEQFF; V gene: TRBV29-1; J gene: TRBJ2-1; D gene: -; clone size: -
CDR3 DNA: TGCAGTGCCCAATATGGCAGCCCCCCTCACCTACAAGAGACCCAGTACTTC; CDR3 protein: CSAQYGSPPHLQETQYF; V gene: TRBV20-1; J gene: TRBJ2-5; D gene: -; clone size: -
CDR3 DNA: TGTGCCTGGAGTGTTTTTGGACTTGAGGTCTATGGCTACACCTTC; CDR3 protein: CAWSVFGLEVYGYTF; V gene: TRBV30; J gene: TRBJ1-2; D gene: -; clone size: -